This T cell receptor beta chain was observed in a study of T cells after yellow fever vaccination. The overall study: For low cell numbers, libraries were made with SMART-Seq v4 Ultra Low Input.

Remarks on this clonotype: The target antigen is unknown. The junction does not match germline at one end; this may be a read error.

General study findings and limits: The bulk population could contribute abundant contaminating clonotypes to FACS-sorted repertoires. Post-booster repertoires again held most primary-vaccination clones (roughly 96% CD4, 88% CD8).

TCRdb re-derived calls from the 5' RACE reads in MiXCR, one entry per CDR3 protein. Altogether under 90,000 distinct CDR3 sequences are present, approximately 7% being singletons, with the ten largest covering 30% to 45%. CDR3 length equals 14 residues. V is TRBV12-3 or TRBV12-4 and J is TRBJ2-2; D is perhaps TRBD2 (5 bases). The sample here was CD8+ T cells sorted from PBMCs, taken 35 to 50 days after the first yellow fever vaccination. This clonotype was sampled from a man aged 18 to 30 who received the YFV17D yellow fever vaccine. CDR3 sequence: CASRPNSNTGELLF. DNA of the CDR3: TGTGCCAGCAGACCGAATTCGAACACCGGGGAGCTGTTATTT.